Sequencing of this T cell receptor beta chain was carried out in a study of human T cells and chemical hapten exposure. Study at large: How much TCR each sample yielded varied, mostly because pooled library volumes differed slightly.

Unique molecular identifiers were linked by the library to individual cDNA molecules. Source study methods: Per sample, the median was 95,638 TCRs, with values from roughly 23,000 to 640,000. TCRdb itself ran the 5' RACE reads through MiXCR, one entry per CDR3 protein. Clone size and V and J calls follow TCRdb, not the original study. The data contain about 140,000 distinct CDR3 sequences, around 4% of them singletons. This clonotype came up many times. As yet, its antigen is unknown. Unseparated into fractions, whole blood served as the source from which total RNA was extracted. Findings and caveats of the study: No change in TCRs above 1 in 1000 frequency was produced by DPC sensitization.

With V trimmed by 0 bases and J by 1 base, 6 bases remained unmatched. CDR3 length: 16 amino acids. Germline values: CDR1 SGHRS, CDR2 YFSETQ. This TCR was recovered from a female donor in good health. V and J are TRBV5-1 and TRBJ1-1; TRBD1 matches 7 bases. CDR3 loop: CASSLEGGWENTEAFF. CDR3 DNA: TGCGCCAGCAGCTTGGAAGGGGGCTGGGAGAACACTGAAGCTTTCTTT.